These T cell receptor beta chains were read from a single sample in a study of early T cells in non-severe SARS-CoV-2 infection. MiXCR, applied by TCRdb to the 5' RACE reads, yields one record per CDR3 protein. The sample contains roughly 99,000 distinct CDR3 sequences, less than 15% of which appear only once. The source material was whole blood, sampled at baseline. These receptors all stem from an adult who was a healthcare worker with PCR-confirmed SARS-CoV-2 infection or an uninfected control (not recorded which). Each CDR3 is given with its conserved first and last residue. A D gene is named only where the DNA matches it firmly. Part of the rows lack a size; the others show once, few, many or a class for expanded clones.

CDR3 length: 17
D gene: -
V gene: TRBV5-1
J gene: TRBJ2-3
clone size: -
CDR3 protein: CASSLPQGGVGTDTQYF
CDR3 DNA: TGCGCCAGCAGCTTACCACAGGGAGGCGTCGGCACAGATACGCAGTATTTT

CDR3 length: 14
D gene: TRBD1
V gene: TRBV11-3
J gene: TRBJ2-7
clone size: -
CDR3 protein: CASSFRDRPYEQYF
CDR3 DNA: TGTGCCAGCAGCTTCCGGGACAGACCCTACGAGCAGTACTTC

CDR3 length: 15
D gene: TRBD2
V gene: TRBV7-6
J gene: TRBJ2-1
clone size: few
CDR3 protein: CASSPIPSGSNEQFF
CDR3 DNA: TGTGCCAGCAGCCCCATCCCTAGCGGGAGTAATGAGCAGTTCTTC

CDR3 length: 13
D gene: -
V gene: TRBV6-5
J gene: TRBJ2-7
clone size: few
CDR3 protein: CASSYSMGYEQYF
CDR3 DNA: TGTGCCAGCAGTTACTCGATGGGATACGAGCAGTACTTC

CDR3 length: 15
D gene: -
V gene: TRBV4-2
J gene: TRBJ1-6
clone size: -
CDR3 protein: CASSLETGLNSPLHF
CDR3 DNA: TGTGCCAGCAGCCTAGAAACAGGGTTGAATTCACCCCTCCACTTT

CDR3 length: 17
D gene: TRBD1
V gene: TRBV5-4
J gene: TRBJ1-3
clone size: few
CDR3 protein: CASSRPSQGAVGNTIYF
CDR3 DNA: TGTGCCAGCAGCCGGCCTAGCCAGGGGGCAGTAGGAAACACCATATATTTT

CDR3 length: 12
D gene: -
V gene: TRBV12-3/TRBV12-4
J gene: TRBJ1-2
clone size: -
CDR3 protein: CASTGGGEGYTF
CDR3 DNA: TGTGCCAGCACCGGGGGAGGGGAAGGCTACACCTTC

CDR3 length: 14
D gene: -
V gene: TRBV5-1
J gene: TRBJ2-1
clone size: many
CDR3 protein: CASSLAQGGNEQFF
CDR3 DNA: TGCGCCAGCAGCTTGGCTCAGGGGGGCAATGAGCAGTTCTTC

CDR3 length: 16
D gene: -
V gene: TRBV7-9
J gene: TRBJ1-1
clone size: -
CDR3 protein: CASSPPPGHMNTEAFF
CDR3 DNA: TGTGCCAGCAGTCCCCCTCCCGGCCACATGAACACTGAAGCTTTCTTT

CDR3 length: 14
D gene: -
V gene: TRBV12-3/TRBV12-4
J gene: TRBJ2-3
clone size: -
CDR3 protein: CASRALGGADTQYF
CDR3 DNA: TGTGCCAGCAGGGCTTTAGGAGGGGCAGATACGCAGTATTTT

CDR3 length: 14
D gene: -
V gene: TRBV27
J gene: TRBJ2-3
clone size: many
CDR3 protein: CASSLGSGTDTQYF
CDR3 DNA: TGTGCCAGCAGTTTAGGGTCGGGAACAGATACGCAGTATTTT

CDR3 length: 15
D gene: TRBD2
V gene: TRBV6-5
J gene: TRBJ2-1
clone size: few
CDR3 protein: CASRSLAGRRDEQFF
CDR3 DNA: TGTGCCAGCAGATCTCTAGCGGGCAGGCGGGATGAGCAGTTCTTC

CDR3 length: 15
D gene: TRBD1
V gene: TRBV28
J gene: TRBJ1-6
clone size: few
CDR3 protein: CASRPGGTGLSPLHF
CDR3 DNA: TGTGCCAGCAGACCCGGCGGGACAGGGCTATCACCCCTCCACTTT

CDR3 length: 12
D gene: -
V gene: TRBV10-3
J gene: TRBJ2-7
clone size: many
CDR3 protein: CAIRQGSYEQYF
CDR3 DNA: TGTGCCATCAGGCAGGGATCCTACGAGCAGTACTTC

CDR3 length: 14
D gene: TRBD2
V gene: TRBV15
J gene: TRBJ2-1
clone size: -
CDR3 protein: CATSWEAGGNEQFF
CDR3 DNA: TGTGCCACTTCCTGGGAGGCGGGAGGGAATGAGCAGTTCTTC

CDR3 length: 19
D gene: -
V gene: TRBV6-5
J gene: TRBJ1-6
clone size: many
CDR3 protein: CASSYSTEVVSSYNSPLHF
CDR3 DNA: TGTGCCAGCAGTTACTCGACCGAGGTGGTGAGCTCCTATAATTCACCCCTCCACTTT

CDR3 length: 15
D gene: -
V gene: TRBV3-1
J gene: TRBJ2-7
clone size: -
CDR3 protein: CASSQGDPKAYEQYF
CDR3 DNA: TGTGCCAGCAGCCAAGGGGACCCGAAGGCCTACGAGCAGTACTTC

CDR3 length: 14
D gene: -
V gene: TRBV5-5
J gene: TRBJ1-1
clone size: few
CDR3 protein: CASSLDRLNTEAFF
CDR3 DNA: TGTGCCAGCAGCTTGGACAGACTGAACACTGAAGCTTTCTTT

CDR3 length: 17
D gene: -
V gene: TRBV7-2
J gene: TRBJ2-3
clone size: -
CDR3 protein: CASSLAQAEGVRNTQYF
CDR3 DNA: TGTGCCAGCAGCTTAGCGCAAGCAGAGGGAGTTCGTAATACGCAGTATTTT

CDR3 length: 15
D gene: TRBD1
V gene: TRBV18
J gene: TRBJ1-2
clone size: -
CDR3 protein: CASSPTGGYNYGYTF
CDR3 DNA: TGTGCCAGCTCACCAACAGGGGGCTATAACTATGGCTACACCTTC

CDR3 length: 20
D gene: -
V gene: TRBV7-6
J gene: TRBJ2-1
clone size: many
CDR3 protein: CASSLWGLTSAGGSYNEQFF
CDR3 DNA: TGTGCCAGCAGCTTATGGGGGCTAACTAGCGCCGGAGGGTCGTACAATGAGCAGTTCTTC

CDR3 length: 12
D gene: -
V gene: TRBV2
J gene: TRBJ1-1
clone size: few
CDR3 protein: CASSDQLPEAFF
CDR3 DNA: TGTGCCAGCAGTGATCAACTACCTGAAGCTTTCTTT

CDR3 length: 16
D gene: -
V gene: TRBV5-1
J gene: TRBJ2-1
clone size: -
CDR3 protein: CASSLASGRNYNEQFF
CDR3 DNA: TGCGCCAGCAGCTTGGCGTCTGGTAGAAATTACAATGAGCAGTTCTTC

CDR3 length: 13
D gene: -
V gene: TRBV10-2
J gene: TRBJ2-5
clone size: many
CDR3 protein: CASSEFRGETQYF
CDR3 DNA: TGCGCCAGCAGTGAGTTCCGGGGGGAGACCCAGTACTTC

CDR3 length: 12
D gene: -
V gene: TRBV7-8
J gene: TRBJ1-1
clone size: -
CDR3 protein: CASSAVLTQAFF
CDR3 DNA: TGTGCCAGCAGCGCGGTTCTCACTCAAGCTTTCTTT

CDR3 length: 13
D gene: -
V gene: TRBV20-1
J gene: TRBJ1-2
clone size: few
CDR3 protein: CSASGGQLYGYTF
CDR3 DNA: TGCAGTGCATCCGGGGGCCAACTCTATGGCTACACCTTC

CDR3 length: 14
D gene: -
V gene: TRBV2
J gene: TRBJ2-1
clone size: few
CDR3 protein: CASGQAGVTDEQFF
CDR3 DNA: TGTGCCAGCGGTCAGGCAGGGGTTACTGATGAGCAGTTCTTC

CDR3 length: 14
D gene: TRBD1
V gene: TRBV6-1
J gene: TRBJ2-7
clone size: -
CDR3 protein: CASGWTGGSYEQYF
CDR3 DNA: TGTGCCAGCGGTTGGACAGGGGGTTCCTACGAGCAGTACTTC

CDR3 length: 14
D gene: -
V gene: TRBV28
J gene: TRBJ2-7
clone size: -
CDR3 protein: CARSFGGSSYEQYF
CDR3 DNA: TGTGCCCGCAGTTTTGGGGGTAGCTCCTACGAGCAGTACTTC

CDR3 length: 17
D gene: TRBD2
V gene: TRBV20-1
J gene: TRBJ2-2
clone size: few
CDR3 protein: CSARPLGLAGETGELFF
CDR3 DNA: TGCAGTGCTAGACCTCTGGGACTAGCGGGAGAAACCGGGGAGCTGTTTTTT

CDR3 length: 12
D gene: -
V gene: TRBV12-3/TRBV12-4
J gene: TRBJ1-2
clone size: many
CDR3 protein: CASSLKGYGYTF
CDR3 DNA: TGTGCCAGCAGTTTAAAGGGGTATGGCTACACCTTC

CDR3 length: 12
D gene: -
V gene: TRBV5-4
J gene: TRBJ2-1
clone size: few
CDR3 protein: CASSFVHTEQFF
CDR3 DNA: TGTGCCAGCAGCTTCGTACACACTGAGCAGTTCTTC

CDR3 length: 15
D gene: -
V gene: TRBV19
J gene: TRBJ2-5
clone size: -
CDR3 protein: CASSIAPVRRETQYF
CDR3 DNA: TGTGCCAGTAGTATAGCTCCTGTCCGGCGAGAGACCCAGTACTTC